This T cell receptor (beta chain) was sequenced during a study of human T cells and chemical hapten exposure (dated by TCRdb to 2020 to 2023). Turning to the overall study: For sensitization, 2% DPC in acetone was applied to a roughly 2 cm by roughly 2 cm area of upper inner arm skin. Patients additionally received weekly therapeutic DPC doses to the scalp throughout the roughly 25-week study period. Blood was sampled from patients pre-sensitization (week 0) and at 2, 6 and about 24 weeks after DPC sensitization. Libraries were combined into a pool for sequencing, and differences in TCR yield between samples came mainly from small differences in library volumes within the pool. The mostly female patient cohort included alopecia areata with under or over 50% scalp involvement, alopecia totalis and alopecia universalis. Patch testing was done on the upper back using Finn chambers containing 0.01% DPC, and results were scored after 6 days according to International Contact Dermatitis Research Group standards. In alopecia patients, the study followed how the peripheral blood TCR repertoire changed in vivo over primary and secondary sensitization to diphenylcyclopropenone (DPC), a hapten. For TCR sequencing, blood came from over 25 alopecia patients at anywhere from one to four time points (pre-sensitization, 2, 6 and 24 weeks). Points the paper makes about the study in general: After repeated subsampling, changes were observed in the strength of the expansion versus patch-test correlation and in the threshold at which the correlation became significant. The number of TCRs above 1 in 1000 frequency did not change with DPC sensitization; there was no evidence of global repertoire structure alterations. Patch test score correlated positively with the number of PT1 expanded TCRs, reaching significance at thresholds 8, 16 and 32 but not at 4. All patients had alopecia, a presumed autoimmune disease, so their immune response might differ from that of healthy individuals. Significantly more large CDR3 similarity clusters were formed by expanded TCRs than by pre-sensitization or healthy control sets, consistent with antigen-driven responses.

V loses 9 bases at its end and J loses 7 bases; junction bases beyond the gene matches: 3. As encoded in the germline V gene, CDR1 is ENHRY while CDR2 is SYGVKD. Its CDR3 holds 13 amino acids, cysteine through phenylalanine. Of all the DNA, just the CDR3 is kept, 39 bases in frame from base 1. The method behind the library was RACE. This sample was sequenced with a NextSeq 500. During library preparation, unique molecular identifiers were attached to individual cDNA molecules so that TCRs could be counted in a quantitative, reproducible way. Both TCR alpha and TCR beta chains were sequenced from each blood RNA sample. Per the authors' processing: A median of about 87,000 TCRs per sample was observed, with a range of roughly 20,000 to 700,000. V, J and CDR3 annotation of the TCR reads was carried out using the Decombinator software suite. For PS versus PT1 abundance plots, all samples were subsampled to the same number of TCRs (28,000). TCRs were defined as expanded if absent before sensitization and observed at least eight times at the 2-week time point. TCRdb took the public reads, trimmed them with fastp at Q25, ran MiXCR for clone calling and kept in-frame beta chains. Entries that share a CDR3 protein sequence are merged under the most common genes and DNA. The V and J calls here are based on TCRdb, not the publication. The sample includes 180,000 or so distinct CDR3 sequences, with 20% to 25% observed a single time. About 7% of the sample is held by the ten biggest clonotypes.

This clonotype showed up just a few times. What antigen it recognizes has not been identified. The input lacks base qualities; no much larger clone sits a single base away. The time point label of this sample denotes: patch test 1, 2 weeks after DPC sensitization. This sample's treatment or condition label indicates: therapeutic diphenylcyclopropenone sensitization with weekly scalp DPC. Blood at each patch-test visit was drawn before the patch test was applied. Eligible patients were aged 18 to 70, diagnosed with alopecia, deemed suitable for DPC therapy, and excluded if pregnant. Unfractionated whole blood was collected in Tempus Blood RNA tubes, and total RNA was extracted from that blood.

The TCR sequence derives from a woman in her 50s with alopecia areata. Some clones in this sample may be carry-over from other donors' samples. The chain is encoded by TRBV10-3 joined to TRBJ2-1; 13 nucleotides in the junction match TRBD2. Sequencing used whole blood, obtained in connection with sensitization to the hapten diphenylcyclopropenone (DPC). The CDR3 in this case is CAIRTSGGNEQFF. At the DNA level, the sequence is TGTGCCATACGGACTAGCGGGGGTAATGAGCAGTTCTTC.